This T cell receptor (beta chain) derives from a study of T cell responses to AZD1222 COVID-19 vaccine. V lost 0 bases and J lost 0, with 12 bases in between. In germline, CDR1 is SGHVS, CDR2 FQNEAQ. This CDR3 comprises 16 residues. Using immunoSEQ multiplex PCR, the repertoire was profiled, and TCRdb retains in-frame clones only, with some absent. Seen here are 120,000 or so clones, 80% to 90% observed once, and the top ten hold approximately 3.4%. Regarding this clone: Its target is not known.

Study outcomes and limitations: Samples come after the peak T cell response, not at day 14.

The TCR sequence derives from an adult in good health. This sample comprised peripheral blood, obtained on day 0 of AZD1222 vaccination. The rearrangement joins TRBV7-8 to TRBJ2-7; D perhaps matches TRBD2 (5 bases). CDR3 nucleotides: TGTGCCAGCAGCTTAGCGTCGAGGGCTGGCTCCTACGAGCAGTACTTC. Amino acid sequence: CASSLASRAGSYEQYF.